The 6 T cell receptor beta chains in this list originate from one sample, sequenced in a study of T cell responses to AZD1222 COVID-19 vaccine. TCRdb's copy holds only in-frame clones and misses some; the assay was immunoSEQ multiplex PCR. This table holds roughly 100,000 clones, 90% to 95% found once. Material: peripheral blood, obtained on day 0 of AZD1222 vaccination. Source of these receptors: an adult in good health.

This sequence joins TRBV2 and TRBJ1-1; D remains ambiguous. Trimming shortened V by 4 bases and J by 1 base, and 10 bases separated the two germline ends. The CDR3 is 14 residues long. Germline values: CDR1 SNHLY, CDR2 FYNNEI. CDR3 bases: TGTGCCAGCAGTGTCAGGAAACCGAACACTGAAGCTTTCTTT. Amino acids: CASSVRKPNTEAFF.

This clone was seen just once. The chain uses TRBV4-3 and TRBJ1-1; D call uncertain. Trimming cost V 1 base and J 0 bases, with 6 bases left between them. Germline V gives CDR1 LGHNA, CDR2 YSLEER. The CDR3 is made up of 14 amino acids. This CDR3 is CASSQVRVNTEAFF. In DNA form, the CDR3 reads TGCGCCAGCAGCCAAGTGCGTGTGAACACTGAAGCTTTCTTT.

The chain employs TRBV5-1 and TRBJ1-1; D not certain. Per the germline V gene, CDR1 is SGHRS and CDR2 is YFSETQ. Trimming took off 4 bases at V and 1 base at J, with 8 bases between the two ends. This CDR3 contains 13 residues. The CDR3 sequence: CASSLDPNTEAFF. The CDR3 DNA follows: TGCGCCAGCAGCCTAGACCCGAACACTGAAGCTTTCTTT.

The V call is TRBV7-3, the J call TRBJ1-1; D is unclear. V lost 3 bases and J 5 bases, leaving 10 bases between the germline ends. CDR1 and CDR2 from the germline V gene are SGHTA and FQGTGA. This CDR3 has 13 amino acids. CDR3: CASSFLQRTEAFF. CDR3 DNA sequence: TGTGCCAGCAGCTTTCTTCAGAGGACTGAAGCTTTCTTT. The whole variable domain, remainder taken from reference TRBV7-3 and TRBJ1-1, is GAGVSQTPSNKVTEKGKYVELRCDPISGHTALYWYRQSLGQGPEFLIYFQGTGAADDSGLPNDRFFAVRPEGSVSTLKIQRTERGDSAVYLCASSFLQRTEAFFGQGTRLTVV.

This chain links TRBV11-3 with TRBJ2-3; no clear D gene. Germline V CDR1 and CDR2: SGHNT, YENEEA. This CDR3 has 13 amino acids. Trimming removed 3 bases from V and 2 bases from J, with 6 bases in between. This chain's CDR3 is CASSFDITDTQYF. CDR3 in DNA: TGTGCCAGCAGCTTTGACATCACAGATACGCAGTATTTT.

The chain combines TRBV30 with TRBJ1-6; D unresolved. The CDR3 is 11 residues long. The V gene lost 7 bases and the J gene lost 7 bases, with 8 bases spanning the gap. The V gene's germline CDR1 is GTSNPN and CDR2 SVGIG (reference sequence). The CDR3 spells CASKENSPLHF. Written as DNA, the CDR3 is TGTGCCTCGAAAGAAAATTCACCCCTCCACTTT.